This TCR beta chain was sequenced during a study of T cell repertoires in cytomegalovirus infection. The overall study: Recently identified HLA-C-restricted CMV epitopes were among the peptides used. It was the public TCR beta signatures that indicated both CMV infection and matching HLA type.

One entry per CDR3 protein, called by TCRdb with MiXCR from the reads. The data hold just over 450,000 distinct CDR3 sequences, with roughly 43% observed a single time. V dropped 1 base and J dropped 6 bases, with 13 bases sitting between them. In germline, CDR1 is LGHNA, CDR2 YSLEER. The CDR3 sequence is 15 residues long. General study results and limits: Of the TCR beta families, the public ones yielded a cumulative frequency that identified carriers of CMV plus the relevant HLA. CMV-specific TCR beta clonotypes restricted by HLA-C were the ones dominating the ex vivo response.

Comments on this clonotype: As yet, its antigen is unknown.

This TCR came from a human donor in good health (CMV status not recorded). Some clones in this sample may be carry-over from other donors' samples. The chain recombines TRBV4-3 with TRBJ2-1; D gene ambiguous. The sequencing used cultured PBMCs, collected from culture after CMV antigen stimulation. The CDR3 protein is CASSQVLGSGNEQFF. The DNA of the CDR3 is TGCGCCAGCAGCCAAGTCCTGGGTTCAGGCAATGAGCAGTTCTTC.